This is a list of T cell receptor beta chains from one sample in a study of PD-L1 blockade in urothelial cancer. TCRdb's table, derived via immunoSEQ multiplex PCR, lists solely in-frame clones and lacks some. The data show approximately 38,000 clones, more than 85% seen once. This material consisted of PBMCs, taken around atezolizumab (anti-PD-L1) treatment. The source of these receptors is a man aged 55 to 70 with urothelial cancer. CDR3s include the opening cysteine and the closing phenylalanine or tryptophan. D genes are given only for firm matches. Clone size is shown for a subset of rows, as once, few, many or a class of expanded clone.

j_gene | v_gene | d_gene | abundance | CDR3nt | CDR3aa
TRBJ2-5 | TRBV9 | TRBD1 | once | TGTGCCAGCAGCGTAGGACAGGGACGGGAGACCCAGTACTTC | CASSVGQGRETQYF
TRBJ2-7 | TRBV5-1 | NA | NA | TGCGCCAGCAGCCAGACGCAGGGCTCCTACGAGCAGTACTTC | CASSQTQGSYEQYF
TRBJ1-5 | TRBV7-8 | TRBD1 | NA | TGTGCCAGCAGCCGCCTAGGGACAGGGGGCGGGCAGCCCCAGCATTTT | CASSRLGTGGGQPQHF
TRBJ2-7 | TRBV19 | TRBD1 | NA | TGTGCCAGTAGTTGGACAGGAGGATACGAGCAGTACTTC | CASSWTGGYEQYF
TRBJ2-3 | TRBV5-6 | NA | NA | TGTGCCAGCAGCTACCGACAGTCCACAGATACGCAGTATTTT | CASSYRQSTDTQYF
TRBJ2-3 | TRBV9 | TRBD1 | NA | TGTGCCAGCAGCTCGAGACAGGGGGCTGATACGCAGTATTTT | CASSSRQGADTQYF
TRBJ2-7 | TRBV7-8 | TRBD1 | NA | TGTGCCAGCAGCTTAGGACAGGGAACGTACTACGAGCAGTACTTC | CASSLGQGTYYEQYF
TRBJ2-1 | TRBV29-1 | TRBD1 | NA | TGCAGCGCTAACGCCCGACAGGGGACGGCCTATAATGAGCAGTTCTTC | CSANARQGTAYNEQFF
TRBJ1-5 | TRBV7-9 | NA | NA | TGTGCCAGCAGCTTCACAGGGTGGAATCAGCCCCAGCATTTT | CASSFTGWNQPQHF
TRBJ2-6 | TRBV5-1 | TRBD2 | NA | TGCGCCAGCAGCCCTGCGGGGGGGCTGGGGGCCAACGTCCTGACTTTC | CASSPAGGLGANVLTF
TRBJ2-7 | TRBV5-1 | NA | NA | TGCGCCAGCAGCTTGGCCGCGGTTTCGGGAGAGCAGTACTTC | CASSLAAVSGEQYF
TRBJ2-5 | TRBV9 | TRBD2 | NA | TGTGCCAGCAGCCCCTCGGATACGGGAGGGACCCAGTACTTC | CASSPSDTGGTQYF
TRBJ2-5 | TRBV7-2 | NA | once | TGTGCCAGCAGCTTATTCCGGGAGACCCAGTACTTC | CASSLFRETQYF
TRBJ2-7 | TRBV5-5 | NA | NA | TGTGCCAGCAGCTTGGCCGGTCGGGGCTCCTACGAGCAGTACTTC | CASSLAGRGSYEQYF
TRBJ2-7 | TRBV5-1 | NA | NA | TGCGCCAGCAGCTTGGTTTCCCCGGAGAACGAGCAGTACTTC | CASSLVSPENEQYF
TRBJ2-7 | TRBV11-3 | TRBD1 | once | TGTGCCAGCAGCAAGGGACAGGCCTCTGGCGAGCAGTACTTC | CASSKGQASGEQYF
TRBJ2-5 | TRBV6-5 | TRBD2 | few | TGTGCCAGCAGCTTTCTAGCGGGAACAGAGACCCAGTACTTC | CASSFLAGTETQYF
TRBJ2-7 | TRBV4-3 | TRBD1 | NA | TGCGCCAGCAGCCAGACCGGGACAGGGGGCGGCGAGCAGTACTTC | CASSQTGTGGGEQYF
TRBJ1-1 | TRBV5-5 | NA | NA | TGTGCCAGCAGCTTGGGGGTCGGGGGATGGAACACTGAAGCTTTCTTT | CASSLGVGGWNTEAFF
TRBJ2-2 | TRBV30 | NA | NA | TGTGCCTGGAGGTATACCGGGGAGCTGTTTTTT | CAWRYTGELFF
TRBJ2-7 | TRBV29-1 | NA | NA | TGCAGCGTTGAAGTGCCTACTACAACCTACGAGCAGTACTTC | CSVEVPTTTYEQYF
TRBJ2-1 | TRBV7-9 | NA | NA | TGTGCCAGCAGCCCAAGCGGGAATGAGCAGTTCTTC | CASSPSGNEQFF
TRBJ2-5 | TRBV20-1 | NA | NA | TGCAGTGCTAGCGGCCAAGAGACCCAGTACTTC | CSASGQETQYF
TRBJ2-2 | TRBV11-3 | NA | NA | TGTGCCAGCAGCCCTAGAGGGGGTGAGAACACCGGGGAGCTGTTTTTT | CASSPRGGENTGELFF
TRBJ2-5 | TRBV4-1 | TRBD1 | once | TGCGCCAGCAGCCAAGAGGGACAGGGCCCAGAGACCCAGTACTTC | CASSQEGQGPETQYF
TRBJ2-7 | TRBV7-2 | NA | NA | TGTGCCAGCAGCTTAGCGGGAGGATTCAGCGAGCAGTACTTC | CASSLAGGFSEQYF
TRBJ1-2 | TRBV7-8 | TRBD1 | medium-sized | TGTGCCAGCAGCTTAGGGGACAGGGGGGCATACGGCTACACCTTC | CASSLGDRGAYGYTF